The rows below give T cell receptor beta chains drawn from one sample of a study of blood T cell repertoires in COVID-19. Repertoires were generated with immunoSEQ multiplex PCR, while TCRdb's copy carries only in-frame clones and drops some. The sample has 200,000 to 250,000 clones, approximately 83% seen once. Sequenced material: peripheral blood. The receptor source for this set is a woman between 25 and 40 years old who had recovered from COVID-19. Both conserved end residues are part of each CDR3. Expanded clones are given a class, and other clones once, few, many or no size at all.

j_call v_call clone_size cdr3_aa
TRBJ2-1 TRBV5-1 NA CASSGTQGSNNEQFF
TRBJ2-5 TRBV6-1 NA CASSGVTGLGSQTQYF
TRBJ2-5 TRBV10-3 NA CAISESFGTTQETQYF
TRBJ2-5 TRBV2 NA CASTGDQETQYF
TRBJ1-1 TRBV27 NA CASSLRGVGNTEAFF
TRBJ1-4 TRBV19 NA CASSLQGLLDEKLFF
TRBJ1-3 TRBV6-4 NA CASSQTGGGRGNTIYF
TRBJ1-1 TRBV6-1 NA CASSDQAAGNTEAFF
TRBJ1-6 TRBV7-7 NA CASSRARGQTYNSPLHF
TRBJ2-7 TRBV6-1 NA CASSELQGGGDEQYF
TRBJ1-1 TRBV5-1 once CASSRTTGGAWAFF
TRBJ1-1 TRBV14 once CASSIRQGLAEAFF
TRBJ1-1 TRBV24-1 NA CATSDWPPANTEAFF
TRBJ2-5 TRBV21-1 NA CARPLGTMVQETQYF
TRBJ1-2 TRBV7-8 NA CASFGGQRGEGYTF
TRBJ1-6 TRBV7-2 NA CASSYRGGYNSPLHF
TRBJ1-1 TRBV4-1 few CASSQQIMNTEAFF
TRBJ1-5 TRBV2 NA CASSLNPTGRNQPQHF
TRBJ1-4 TRBV3-1/TRBV3-2 NA CASSQGQGWSNEKLFF
TRBJ2-3 TRBV25-1 NA CASSEFQTSGGDTQYF
TRBJ1-3 TRBV7-9 NA CASRPTGGGGNTIYF
TRBJ2-1 TRBV6-6 NA CASRRDRGIEEQFF
TRBJ1-1 TRBV15 NA CATSRDRAGNTEAFF
TRBJ2-1 TRBV5-1 once CASSLTTTGDEQFF
TRBJ1-1 TRBV5-1 NA CASSLFGTGVRNTEAFF
TRBJ2-1 TRBV9 NA CASSYGTSKEQFF
TRBJ1-1 TRBV4-1 once CASSQSGVGDTEAFF
TRBJ1-5 TRBV19 NA CASSSLGGNQPQHF
TRBJ1-2 TRBV20-1 NA CSASEGGDRGHSSHGYTF
TRBJ2-3 TRBV24-1 NA CATSDHQGYTDTQYF
TRBJ1-6 TRBV7-9 NA CASSFDSVWSPLHF
TRBJ2-1 TRBV30 NA CAWSVGHYNEQFF
TRBJ1-2 TRBV6-1 NA CASSEAGTGGFGGYTF
TRBJ1-6 TRBV18 NA CASSPKTGGNSPLHF
TRBJ1-1 TRBV5-1 NA CASSLAWGGSTEAFF
TRBJ1-1 TRBV7-5 NA CVRSLAGGTEAFF
TRBJ2-2 TRBV18 once CASSPFGTGAYTGELFF
TRBJ2-3 TRBV7-2 NA CASSRSGVSTDTQYF
TRBJ2-1 TRBV20-1 NA CSASRSGGPYNEQFF
TRBJ1-2 TRBV6-5 NA CASSPEGWYGYTF
TRBJ1-5 TRBV30 NA CAWTSGHGQPQHF